This TCR beta chain is from a study of T cell repertoires in cytomegalovirus infection. Study-wide results and caveats: The ex vivo response was dominated by HLA-C-restricted CMV-specific TCR beta clonotypes.

Trimming took off 6 bases at V and 4 bases at J, with 13 bases between the two ends. Germline V gives CDR1 SNHLY, CDR2 FYNNEI. CDR3 length: 14 residues. Only a few counts were recorded for this clonotype. Its target is not known. TCRdb used MiXCR to reprocess the reads, holding one entry per CDR3 protein. The sample records 570,000 or so distinct CDR3 sequences, 35% to 50% being singletons. Sequences were derived from cultured PBMCs, sampled from culture after CMV antigen stimulation. The source of this sequence is a human donor in good health (CMV status not recorded). Some clones in this sample may be carry-over from other donors' samples. V usage is TRBV2 and J usage is TRBJ2-1; D possibly corresponds to TRBD1 (7 bases). The DNA of the CDR3 is TGTGCCAGCAGGCAGGGGGGACGGTACAATGAGCAGTTCTTC. Encoded protein: CASRQGGRYNEQFF.